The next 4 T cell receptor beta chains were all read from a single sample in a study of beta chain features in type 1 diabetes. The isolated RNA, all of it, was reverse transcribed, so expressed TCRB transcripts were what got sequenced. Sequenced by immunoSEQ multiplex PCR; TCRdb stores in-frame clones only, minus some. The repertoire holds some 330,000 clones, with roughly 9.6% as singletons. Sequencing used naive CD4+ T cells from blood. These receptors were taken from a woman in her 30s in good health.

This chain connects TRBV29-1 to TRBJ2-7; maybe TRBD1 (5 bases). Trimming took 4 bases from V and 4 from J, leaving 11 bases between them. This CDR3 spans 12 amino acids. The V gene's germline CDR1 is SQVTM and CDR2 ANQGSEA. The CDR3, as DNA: TGCAGCGTTGTGAGCAGGGAATACGAGCAGTACTTC. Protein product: CSVVSREYEQYF.

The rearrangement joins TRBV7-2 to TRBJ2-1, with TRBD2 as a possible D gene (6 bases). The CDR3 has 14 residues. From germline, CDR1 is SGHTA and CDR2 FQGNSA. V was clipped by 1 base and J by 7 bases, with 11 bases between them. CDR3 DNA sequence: TGTGCCAGCAGCTTAGGCCGGGAGCGAAATGAGCAGTTCTTC. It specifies CASSLGRERNEQFF.

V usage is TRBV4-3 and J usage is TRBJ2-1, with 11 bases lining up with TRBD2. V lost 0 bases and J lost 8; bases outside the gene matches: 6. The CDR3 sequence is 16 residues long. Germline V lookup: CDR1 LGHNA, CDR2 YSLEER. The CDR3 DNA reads TGCGCCAGCAGCCAAGATGTAGCGGGAGGGGGTGATGAGCAGTTCTTC. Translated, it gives CASSQDVAGGGDEQFF.

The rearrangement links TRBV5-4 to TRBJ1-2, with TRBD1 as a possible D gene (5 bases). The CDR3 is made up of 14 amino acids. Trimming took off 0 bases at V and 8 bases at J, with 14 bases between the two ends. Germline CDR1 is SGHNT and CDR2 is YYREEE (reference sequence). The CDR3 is CASSLAAGPRGYTF. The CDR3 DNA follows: TGTGCCAGCAGCTTGGCCGCGGGACCGCGGGGCTACACCTTC.